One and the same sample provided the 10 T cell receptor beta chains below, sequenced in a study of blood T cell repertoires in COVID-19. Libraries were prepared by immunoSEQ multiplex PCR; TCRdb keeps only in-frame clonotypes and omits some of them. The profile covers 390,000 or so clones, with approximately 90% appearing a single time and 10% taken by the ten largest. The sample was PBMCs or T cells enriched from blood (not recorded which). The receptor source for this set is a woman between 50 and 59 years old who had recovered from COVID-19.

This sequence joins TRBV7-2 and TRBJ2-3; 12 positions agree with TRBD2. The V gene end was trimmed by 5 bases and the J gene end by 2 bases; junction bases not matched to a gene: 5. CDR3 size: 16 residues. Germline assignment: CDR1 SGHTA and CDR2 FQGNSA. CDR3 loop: CASSPTSGGNTDTQYF. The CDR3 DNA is TGTGCCAGCAGCCCTACTAGCGGGGGGAACACAGATACGCAGTATTTT.

For the CDR3, the DNA is TGTGCCAGCAGCCCCGGGGGGAGCACTGAAGCTTTCTTT. Translating gives CASSPGGSTEAFF. The V and J genes are TRBV3-1 (or the pseudogene TRBV3-2) and TRBJ1-1, with a weak D call TRBD1 (5 bases). This CDR3 spans 13 amino acids. The V end lost 4 bases, the J end lost 4 bases, and 10 bases lay between the germline ends. The germline gives CDR1 LGHDT, CDR2 YNNKEL (reference sequence).

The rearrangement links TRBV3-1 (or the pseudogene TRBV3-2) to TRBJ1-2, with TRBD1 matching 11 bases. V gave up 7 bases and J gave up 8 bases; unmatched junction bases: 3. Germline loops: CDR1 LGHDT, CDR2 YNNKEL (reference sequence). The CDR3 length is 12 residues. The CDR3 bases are TGTGCCAGCACCGGGACAGGGGGAGGCTACACCTTC. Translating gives CASTGTGGGYTF.

CDR3 protein: CASSPAQGRFHQPQHF. The CDR3 coding sequence is TGTGCCAGCAGCCCCGCACAGGGACGTTTCCATCAGCCCCAGCATTTT. The chain joins TRBV5-8 to TRBJ1-5, with a tentative D call TRBD1 (6 bases). V was clipped by 4 bases and J by 5 bases, with 19 bases between them. CDR3 length: 16 amino acids. Looked up from germline, CDR1 is SGHTS and CDR2 is YDEGEE.

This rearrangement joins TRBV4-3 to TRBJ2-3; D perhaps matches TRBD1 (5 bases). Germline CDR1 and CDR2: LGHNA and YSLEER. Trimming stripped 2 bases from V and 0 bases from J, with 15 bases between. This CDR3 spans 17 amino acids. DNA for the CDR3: TGCGCCAGCAGCCAAATCCAGGGATATACTAGCACAGATACGCAGTATTTT. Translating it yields CASSQIQGYTSTDTQYF.

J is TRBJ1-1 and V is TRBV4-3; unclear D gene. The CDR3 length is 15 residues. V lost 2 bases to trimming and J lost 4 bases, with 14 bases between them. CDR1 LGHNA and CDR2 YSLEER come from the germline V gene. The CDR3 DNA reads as TGCGCCAGCAGCCAACAAAAAAACACGGGCACTGAAGCTTTCTTT. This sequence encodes CASSQQKNTGTEAFF.

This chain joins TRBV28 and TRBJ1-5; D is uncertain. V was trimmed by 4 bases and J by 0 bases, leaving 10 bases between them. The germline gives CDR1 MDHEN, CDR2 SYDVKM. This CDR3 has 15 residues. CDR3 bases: TGTGCCAGCAGTTCCTACAGTTATAGCAATCAGCCCCAGCATTTT. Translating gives CASSSYSYSNQPQHF.

CDR3: CSASGLGGSEQYF. As DNA, the CDR3 is TGCAGCGCATCAGGGTTAGGGGGAAGTGAGCAGTACTTC. This sequence joins TRBV29-1 and TRBJ2-7; D is perhaps TRBD1 (6 bases). Germline CDR1 and CDR2: SQVTM and ANQGSEA. The length of the CDR3 is 13 residues. V dropped 7 bases and J dropped 7 bases, with 20 bases sitting between them.

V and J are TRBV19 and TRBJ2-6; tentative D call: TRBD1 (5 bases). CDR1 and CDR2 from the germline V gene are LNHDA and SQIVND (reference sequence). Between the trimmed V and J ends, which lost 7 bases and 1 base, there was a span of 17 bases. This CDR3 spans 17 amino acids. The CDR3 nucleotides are TGTGCCAGTACCCTCAACCGGCAGGGTTCTGGGGCCAACGTCCTGACTTTC. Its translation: CASTLNRQGSGANVLTF.

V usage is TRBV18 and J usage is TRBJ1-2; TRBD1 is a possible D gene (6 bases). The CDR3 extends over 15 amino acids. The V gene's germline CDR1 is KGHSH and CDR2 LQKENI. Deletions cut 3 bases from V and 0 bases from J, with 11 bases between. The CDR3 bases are TGTGCCAGCTCACCGGCCAGGGGATCTAACTATGGCTACACCTTC. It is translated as CASSPARGSNYGYTF.